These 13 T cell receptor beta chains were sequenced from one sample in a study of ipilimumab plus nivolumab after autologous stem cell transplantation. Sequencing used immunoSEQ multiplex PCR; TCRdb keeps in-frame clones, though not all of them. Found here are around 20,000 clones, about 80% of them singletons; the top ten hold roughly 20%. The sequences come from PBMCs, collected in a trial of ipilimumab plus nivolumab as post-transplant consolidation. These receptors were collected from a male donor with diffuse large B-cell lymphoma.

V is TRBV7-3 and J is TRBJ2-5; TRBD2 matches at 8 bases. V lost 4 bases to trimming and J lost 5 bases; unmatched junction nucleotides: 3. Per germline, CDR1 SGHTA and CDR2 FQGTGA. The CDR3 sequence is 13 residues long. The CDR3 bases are TGTGCCAGCAGCTCGGGACTAGGTGAGACCCAGTACTTC. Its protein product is CASSSGLGETQYF.

The DNA for the CDR3 is TGTGCCAGCAGTCAACAGGGATCCACCGGGGAGCTGTTTTTT. Its translation: CASSQQGSTGELFF. The gene calls are TRBV6-1 and TRBJ2-2, with a weak D call TRBD1 (6 bases). The V gene's germline CDR1 is MNHNS and CDR2 SASEGT. V lost 5 bases and J lost 4, with 11 bases in between. CDR3 length: 14 amino acids.

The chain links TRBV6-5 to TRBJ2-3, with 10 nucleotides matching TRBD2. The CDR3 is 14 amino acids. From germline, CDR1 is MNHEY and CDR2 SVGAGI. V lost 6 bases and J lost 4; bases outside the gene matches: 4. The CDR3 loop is CASRASGGADTQYF. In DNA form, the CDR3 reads TGTGCCAGCAGGGCTAGCGGGGGAGCAGATACGCAGTATTTT.

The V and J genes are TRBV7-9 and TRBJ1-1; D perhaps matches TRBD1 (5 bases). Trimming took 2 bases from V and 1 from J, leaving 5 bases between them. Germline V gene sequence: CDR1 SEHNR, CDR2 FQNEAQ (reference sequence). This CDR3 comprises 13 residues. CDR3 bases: TGTGCCAGCAGCTTACAGGGGAACACTGAAGCTTTCTTT. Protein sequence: CASSLQGNTEAFF.

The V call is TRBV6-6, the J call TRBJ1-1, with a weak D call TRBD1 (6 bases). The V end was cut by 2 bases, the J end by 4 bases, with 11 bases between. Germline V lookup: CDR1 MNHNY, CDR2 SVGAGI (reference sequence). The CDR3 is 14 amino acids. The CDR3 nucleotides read TGTGCCAGCAGTTACCAGGGGATGGGCACTGAAGCTTTCTTT. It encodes CASSYQGMGTEAFF.

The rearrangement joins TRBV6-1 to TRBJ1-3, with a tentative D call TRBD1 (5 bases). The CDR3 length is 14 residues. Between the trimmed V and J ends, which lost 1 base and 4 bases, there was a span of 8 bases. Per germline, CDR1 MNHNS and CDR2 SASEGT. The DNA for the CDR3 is TGTGCCAGCAGTGAAGGGGGCGGCGGAAACACCATATATTTT. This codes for CASSEGGGGNTIYF.

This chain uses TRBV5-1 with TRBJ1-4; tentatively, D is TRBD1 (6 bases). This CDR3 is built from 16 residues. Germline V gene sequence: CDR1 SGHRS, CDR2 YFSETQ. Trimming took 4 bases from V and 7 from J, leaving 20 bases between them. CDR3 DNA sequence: TGCGCCAGCAGCAAAAACGGTCCGGGGGCTGGTGAAAAACTGTTTTTT. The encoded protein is CASSKNGPGAGEKLFF.

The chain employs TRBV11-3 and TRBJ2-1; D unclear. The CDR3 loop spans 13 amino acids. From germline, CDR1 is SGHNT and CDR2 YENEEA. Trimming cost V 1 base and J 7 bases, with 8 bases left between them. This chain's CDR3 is CASSLVGLNEQFF. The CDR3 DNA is TGTGCCAGCAGCTTAGTGGGGTTGAATGAGCAGTTCTTC.

DNA for the CDR3: TGTGCCAGCAGTCATCCGACAGGGAACACTGAAGCTTTCTTT. Translated: CASSHPTGNTEAFF. The chain carries TRBV6-5 and TRBJ1-1, with TRBD1 as a possible D gene (6 bases). Germline values: CDR1 MNHEY, CDR2 SVGAGI. Trimming took off 5 bases at V and 1 base at J, with 11 bases between the two ends. This CDR3 comprises 14 residues.

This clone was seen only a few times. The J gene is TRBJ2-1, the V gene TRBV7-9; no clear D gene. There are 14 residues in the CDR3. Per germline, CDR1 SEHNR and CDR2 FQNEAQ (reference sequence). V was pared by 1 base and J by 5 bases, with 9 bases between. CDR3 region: CASSLVSANNEQFF. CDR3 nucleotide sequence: TGTGCCAGCAGCTTAGTTTCGGCGAACAATGAGCAGTTCTTC.

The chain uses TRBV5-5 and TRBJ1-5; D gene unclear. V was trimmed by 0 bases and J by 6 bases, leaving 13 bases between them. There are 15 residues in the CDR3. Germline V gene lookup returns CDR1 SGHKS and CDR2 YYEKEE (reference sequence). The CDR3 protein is CASSLAGGLFQPQHF. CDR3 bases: TGTGCCAGCAGCTTGGCCGGCGGCCTCTTTCAGCCCCAGCATTTT.

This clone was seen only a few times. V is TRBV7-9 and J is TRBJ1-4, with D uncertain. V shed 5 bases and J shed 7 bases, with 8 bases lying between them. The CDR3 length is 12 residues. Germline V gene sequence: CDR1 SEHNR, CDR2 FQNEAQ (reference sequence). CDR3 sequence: CASSPWGEKLFF. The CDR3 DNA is TGTGCCAGCAGCCCATGGGGTGAAAAACTGTTTTTT.

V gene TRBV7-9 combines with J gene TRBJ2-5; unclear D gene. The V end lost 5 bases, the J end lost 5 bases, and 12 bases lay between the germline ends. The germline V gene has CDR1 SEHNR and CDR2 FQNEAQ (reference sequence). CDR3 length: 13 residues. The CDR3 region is CASSPPARETQYF. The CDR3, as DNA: TGTGCCAGCAGCCCCCCAGCGCGGGAGACCCAGTACTTC.